This is a list of T cell receptor beta chains from one sample in a study of radiotherapy plus CTLA-4 blockade in lung cancer. This table comes from immunoSEQ multiplex PCR, and its TCRdb copy is limited to in-frame clones, with some not included. The data show over 100,000 clones, with more than 75% seen just once and about 3.3% held by the top ten. Source: peripheral blood, taken from a patient treated with radiotherapy plus ipilimumab. The receptors derive from a human donor with non-small cell lung cancer that progressed on radiotherapy plus ipilimumab. Some clones in this sample may be carry-over from other donors' samples. Both conserved end residues are part of each CDR3. The D gene is left open where the match is weak. Where a row states a size, it is once, few, many or the class of an expanded clone; other rows omit it.

size,V,J,D,DNA,CDR3
NA,TRBV5-1,TRBJ1-1,NA,TGCGCCAGCAGCTTGGTGAACACTGAAGCTTTCTTT,CASSLVNTEAFF
few,TRBV4-3,TRBJ2-6,NA,TGCGCCAGCAGCCAAGATAGACGGGAAGCCTCTGGGGCCAACGTCCTGACTTTC,CASSQDRREASGANVLTF
NA,TRBV6-4,TRBJ2-5,NA,TGTGCCAGCAGTGTTTGTGGAATTCACCAAGAGACCCAGTACTTC,CASSVCGIHQETQYF
NA,TRBV19,TRBJ1-2,NA,TGTGCCAGTAGTCTTCGCGACAGGTGGCATGGCTACACCTTC,CASSLRDRWHGYTF
NA,TRBV7-2,TRBJ2-7,NA,TGTGCCAGCAGTCTCTACTACGAGCAGTACTTC,CASSLYYEQYF
NA,TRBV29-1,TRBJ2-5,NA,TGCAGCGTGGAGTTGGGGGAACAAGAGACCCAGTACTTC,CSVELGEQETQYF
once,TRBV28,TRBJ2-1,NA,TGTGCCAGCAGTTTAGTTAGTTCCTCCTACAATGAGCAGTTCTTC,CASSLVSSSYNEQFF
NA,TRBV4-3,TRBJ2-7,NA,TGCGCCAGCAGCCACGCTGGCGGACTGGACTACGAGCAGTACTTC,CASSHAGGLDYEQYF
NA,TRBV20-1,TRBJ1-1,NA,TGCAGTGCTACCAGGTGGGACCAAGCTTTCTTT,CSATRWDQAFF
NA,TRBV11-2,TRBJ2-2,TRBD1,TGTGCCAGCAGCCAAATGACAGGGAAAGGTATCGGGGAGCTGTTTTTT,CASSQMTGKGIGELFF
NA,TRBV9,TRBJ1-4,TRBD1,TGTGCCAGCAGCGAGAATACAGGGGCAACTAATGAAAAACTGTTTTTT,CASSENTGATNEKLFF
once,TRBV7-2,TRBJ1-2,NA,TGTGCCAGCAGCCCGGGACCGGATCCTTCATACTATGGCTACACCTTC,CASSPGPDPSYYGYTF
NA,TRBV19,TRBJ1-5,NA,TGTGCCAGTAGTAGAGACAGCGGCAATCAGCCCCAGCATTTT,CASSRDSGNQPQHF
NA,TRBV4-3,TRBJ1-2,NA,TGCGCCAGCAGCCAAGAAGCGACAGGAGCCCAGGGCTACACCTTC,CASSQEATGAQGYTF
NA,TRBV4-3,TRBJ1-4,NA,TGCGCCAGCAGCCAAGATGGGGGGACACCTGAAAAACTGTTTTTT,CASSQDGGTPEKLFF
NA,TRBV15,TRBJ2-7,TRBD1,TGTGCCACCAGCAGGGACAGGGGTCCCTACGAGCAGTACTTC,CATSRDRGPYEQYF
NA,TRBV11-2,TRBJ2-7,TRBD1,TGTGCCAGCAGCCTCGACAGGGCAGACTCCTACGAGCAGTACTTC,CASSLDRADSYEQYF
NA,TRBV9,TRBJ2-2,NA,TGTGCCAGCAGCGTAGGAGGATACACCGGGGAGCTGTTTTTT,CASSVGGYTGELFF
NA,TRBV7-6,TRBJ1-4,TRBD1,TGTGCCAGCAGCTTAGGGATGGGGACAGGCCTCCTCTTT,CASSLGMGTGLLF
NA,TRBV4-3,TRBJ2-5,TRBD2,TGCGCCAGCAGTCCGGGAGTAGCGGGCTACTGGGCAGAGGGGGAGACCCAGTACTTC,CASSPGVAGYWAEGETQYF
few,TRBV28,TRBJ1-2,NA,TGTGCCAGCAGTGCCTACAGGGTCGGGTATGGCTACACCTTC,CASSAYRVGYGYTF
few,TRBV5-4,TRBJ1-1,NA,TGTGCCAGCAGCTTTAGTAGAAGTTCCGGTGCGGCTTTCTTT,CASSFSRSSGAAFF
few,TRBV6-1,TRBJ1-2,NA,TGTGCCAGCAGTGAAGCAGGGACGGCCTATGGCTACACCTTC,CASSEAGTAYGYTF
NA,TRBV19,TRBJ1-5,NA,TGTGCCAGTAGTAGTAGCCAGGGAATAGTCTATCAGCCCCAGCATTTT,CASSSSQGIVYQPQHF
NA,TRBV30,TRBJ1-2,NA,TGTGCCTGGAGTGCCAACCAATTGCGCTATGGCTACACCTTC,CAWSANQLRYGYTF
NA,TRBV7-2,TRBJ1-1,NA,TGTGCCAGCAGCTTCGGCAACAGGGTAAGGACTGAAGCTTTCTTT,CASSFGNRVRTEAFF
NA,TRBV7-2,TRBJ2-1,NA,TGTGCCAGCAGCTTATCACGGGATAGGAATGAGCAGTTCTTC,CASSLSRDRNEQFF
NA,TRBV28,TRBJ1-5,NA,TGTGCCAGCAGTCTCCCCCCGGCGGACGCTAGCAATCAGCCCCAGCATTTT,CASSLPPADASNQPQHF
NA,TRBV13,TRBJ1-4,NA,TGTGCCAGCAGCTTAGGGATGGGAGAAAAACTGTTTTTT,CASSLGMGEKLFF
NA,TRBV6-1,TRBJ2-3,TRBD1,TGTGCCAGCAGTGAATTGCCGGGACAGGGCACAGATACGCAGTATTTT,CASSELPGQGTDTQYF
NA,TRBV7-2,TRBJ1-2,NA,TGTGCCAGCAGCCGGGACACCCCCCCTCGTAAGGGCTACACCTTC,CASSRDTPPRKGYTF
NA,TRBV7-9,TRBJ2-5,TRBD2,TGTGCCAGCAGCCCGCCGGGACTAGCGGGGGGTTCAGAGACCCAGTACTTC,CASSPPGLAGGSETQYF
NA,TRBV27,TRBJ1-2,NA,TGTGCCAGCAGTTTATGGGGATCTAACTATGGCTACACCTTC,CASSLWGSNYGYTF
few,TRBV7-9,TRBJ2-2,NA,TGTGCCAGCAGCTTACGGTTGGCAGGGGAGTCCGGGGAGCTGTTTTTT,CASSLRLAGESGELFF
NA,TRBV5-1,TRBJ1-6,NA,TGCGCCAGCAGCTTGGGTAGTAGGGCCCGGATCACCCTCCACTTT,CASSLGSRARITLHF
NA,TRBV7-2,TRBJ2-3,NA,TGTGCCAGCAGCTTACAAGGGGCGATCCCCACAGATACGCAGTATTTT,CASSLQGAIPTDTQYF
NA,TRBV6-1,TRBJ1-5,NA,TGTGCCAGCCGTGGACGGTTCAATAGCAATCAGCCCCAGCATTTT,CASRGRFNSNQPQHF
NA,TRBV6-1,TRBJ2-3,TRBD2,TGTGCCGCGGGACTACTAGTCACAGATACGCAGTATTTT,CAAGLLVTDTQYF
NA,TRBV9,TRBJ2-7,NA,TGTGCCAGCAGCGCGGAGCAGACAGGCTCCTACGAGCAGTACTTC,CASSAEQTGSYEQYF
NA,TRBV27,TRBJ2-7,NA,TGTGCCAGCAGTTTCTTAGACAGGAGGACCTACGAGCAGTACTTC,CASSFLDRRTYEQYF
NA,TRBV30,TRBJ2-7,TRBD2,TGTGCCTGGGGCGGGACGCCGGGGGGGGAGCAGTACTTC,CAWGGTPGGEQYF
NA,TRBV4-3,TRBJ2-5,NA,TGCGCCAGCAGCCTCGGAGCGGGCAAACAAGAGACCCAGTACTTC,CASSLGAGKQETQYF